This paragraph covers one T cell receptor (beta chain) sequence. Its antigen remains unidentified. In germline, CDR1 is ENHRY, CDR2 SYGVKD. The germline V and J ends were trimmed by 0 bases and 5 bases, with 16 bases remaining between them. This CDR3 is 16 amino acids long. Replicate PCRs from sorted subsets contained roughly 200 ng DNA, which is around 29,000 T cell genomes. Clones were read by immunoSEQ multiplex PCR, and TCRdb kept only the in-frame ones, dropping some. The sample holds about 2.2 million clones, 93% seen once. The naive CD8 fraction comprised CD45RO-negative cells positively selected for CCR7 and excluded terminally differentiated effector memory CD45RA+ cells. The data derive from a study of shared clonotypes between healthy human individuals. Study summary: Three CD4 naive, three CD4 memory, two CD8 naive and one CD8 memory plate were used per donor. Study-level findings and limits: Generally, naive subsets (rather than memory subsets) showed larger estimated richness. Naive CD4 clonotypes were shared across several donors at 4.5% to 6.5%.

The origin of this receptor is a man between 18 and 29 years old in good health. Some clones in this sample may be carry-over from other donors' samples. The chain joins TRBV10-3 to TRBJ1-1; a weak D match, TRBD1 (5 bases). Sequencing used naive CD8+ T cells from PBMCs. Here the CDR3 reads CAISESIRGWGTEAFF. CDR3 nucleotides: TGTGCCATCAGTGAGTCGATCCGGGGATGGGGGACTGAAGCTTTCTTT.